The 22 T cell receptor beta chains presented below share a single source sample, sequenced in a study of identical twins. TCRdb re-analysed the 5' RACE reads in MiXCR, keeping a single row per CDR3 protein. Here the sample spans 250,000 to 300,000 distinct CDR3 sequences, roughly 8% being singletons. In addition, the sample was reused for a study of yellow fever vaccine responses in identical twins.

The sequencing sample was made of CD8+ T cells sorted from blood. These receptors all come from a woman aged 18 to 35 in good health.

V usage is TRBV7-9 and J usage is TRBJ2-1, with D maybe TRBD2 (5 bases). V was cut by 4 bases and J by 3 bases, with 13 bases left in between. The germline gives CDR1 SEHNR, CDR2 FQNEAQ (reference sequence). The CDR3 runs 15 residues. The CDR3 sequence: CASSWSGGSYNEQFF. DNA of the CDR3: TGTGCCAGCAGCTGGAGCGGAGGTAGCTACAATGAGCAGTTCTTC.

In its sample, this clonotype was seen many times. This chain links TRBV12-3 or TRBV12-4 with TRBJ2-3; 8 nucleotides line up with TRBD1. V dropped 3 bases and J dropped 2; count of bases not matched to a gene: 4. This CDR3 region has 15 residues. CDR3 DNA sequence: TGTGCCAGCAGTTTTTCGGACAGGGACACAGATACGCAGTATTTT. This sequence encodes CASSFSDRDTDTQYF.

The chain carries TRBV4-3 and TRBJ2-1; the match to TRBD2 covers 10 bases. Germline CDR1 and CDR2: LGHNA and YSLEER. V gave up 4 bases and J gave up 6 bases; unmatched junction bases: 6. The CDR3 length is 15 residues. CDR3 loop: CASSLLAGDPNEQFF. The CDR3 coding sequence is TGCGCCAGCAGCCTCCTAGCGGGAGATCCCAATGAGCAGTTCTTC.

This clonotype appeared a few times. This chain connects TRBV27 to TRBJ1-1; no clear D gene. CDR3 length: 12 amino acids. V lost 3 bases and J lost 6, with 8 bases in between. CDR1 is MNHEY, CDR2 SMNVEV, per germline (reference sequence). CDR3 DNA sequence: TGTGCCAGCAGTTTTAAACCTCCTGAAGCTTTCTTT. Its protein is CASSFKPPEAFF.

This clonotype was seen ten or more times. The rearrangement links TRBV6-5 to TRBJ1-4; D remains unclear. Between the trimmed V and J ends, which lost 2 bases and 5 bases, there was a span of 9 bases. The CDR3 is made up of 14 amino acids. Germline V CDR1 and CDR2: MNHEY, SVGAGI. This CDR3 is CASSYDTENEKLFF. The DNA for the CDR3 is TGTGCCAGCAGTTACGACACGGAAAATGAAAAACTGTTTTTT.

V gene TRBV6-5 combines with J gene TRBJ2-1, with D possibly matching TRBD2 (6 bases). Trimming stripped 2 bases from V and 4 bases from J, with 12 bases between. The V gene's germline CDR1 is MNHEY and CDR2 SVGAGI. The CDR3 spans 15 residues. Here the CDR3 reads CASSYPAGEYNEQFF. The CDR3 region has the DNA TGTGCCAGCAGTTACCCAGCGGGCGAATACAATGAGCAGTTCTTC.

CDR3 sequence reads: CASSHRTEDTQYF. Here the CDR3 DNA reads TGTGCCAGCAGCCATCGGACAGAAGATACGCAGTATTTT. This chain links TRBV3-1 with TRBJ2-3; a weak D match, TRBD1 (6 bases). V lost 3 bases and J lost 5, with 9 bases in between. Germline CDR1 LGHDT, CDR2 YNNKEL (reference sequence). This CDR3 region has 13 residues.

This clonotype occurred many times. The V gene is TRBV4-3, the J gene TRBJ2-5; D is unresolved. This CDR3 comprises 13 residues. CDR1 is LGHNA and CDR2 is YSLEER in the germline V gene. Deletions cut 3 bases from V and 5 bases from J, with 10 bases between. CDR3 in amino acids: CASSHRQPETQYF. CDR3 nucleotide sequence: TGCGCCAGCAGCCACCGTCAGCCCGAGACCCAGTACTTC.

This clonotype has only a few counts. The J gene is TRBJ2-5, the V gene TRBV24-1; D possibly uses TRBD1 or TRBD2 (5 bases each). The CDR3 contains 13 residues. The V gene's germline CDR1 is KGHDR and CDR2 SFDVKD. V dropped 9 bases and J dropped 1 base, with 11 bases sitting between them. The CDR3 nucleotides read TGTGCCACCCGGGACGTTGGCCAAGAGACCCAGTACTTC. Its protein product is CATRDVGQETQYF.

Concerning this clonotype: The junction departs from germline at one end; a sequencing error may be responsible. The chain joins TRBV7-7 to TRBJ2-1, with 11 positions matching TRBD2. Germline V gives CDR1 SSHAT, CDR2 FNYEAQ (reference sequence). The length of the CDR3 is 15 residues. In nucleotides, the CDR3 is TGTGCTAGCAGCTTCGGGACTAGCGGAATTAATGAGCAGTTCTTC. Its protein product is CASSFGTSGINEQFF.

This clonotype was found a few times. CDR3 nucleotide sequence: TGTGCCAGCAGCCAAGTCCCCCCCTACGAGCAGTACTTC. It codes for CASSQVPPYEQYF. The rearrangement joins TRBV3-1 to TRBJ2-7; D is ambiguous. Germline CDR1 and CDR2: LGHDT and YNNKEL (reference sequence). The ends were cut back, 1 base at V and 2 bases at J, with 6 bases in the middle. The CDR3 is 13 residues long.

This clonotype was observed many times. The V gene is TRBV20-1, the J gene TRBJ2-7; 8 positions agree with TRBD1. CDR1 is DFQATT and CDR2 is SNEGSKA in the germline V gene (reference sequence). The CDR3 loop spans 14 amino acids. J gave up 3 bases and V 0 bases, and 4 bases lay outside the gene matches. CDR3 loop: CSAREQGVIYEQYF. The CDR3 region has the DNA TGCAGTGCTAGAGAACAGGGGGTAATCTACGAGCAGTACTTC.

V usage is TRBV20-1 and J usage is TRBJ1-1; D remains ambiguous. The CDR3 extends over 10 amino acids. CDR1 and CDR2 (germline): DFQATT, SNEGSKA (reference sequence). Trimming removed 6 bases from V and 6 bases from J, with 8 bases in between. The CDR3 sequence: CSALSPEAFF. DNA for the CDR3: TGCAGTGCCCTCTCACCTGAAGCTTTCTTT.

This clonotype was seen ten or more times. The rearrangement uses TRBV4-1 and TRBJ2-3; the D call may be TRBD1 or TRBD2 (5 bases each). The germline V gene has CDR1 MGHRA and CDR2 YSYEKL. This CDR3 has 12 residues. Trimming took 5 bases from V and 3 from J, leaving 6 bases between them. CDR3 DNA sequence: TGCGCCAGCAGCTGGGGGACAGATACGCAGTATTTT. It encodes CASSWGTDTQYF.

The chain uses TRBV11-3 and TRBJ2-1, with D possibly called TRBD1 or TRBD2 (5 bases each). V lost 1 base to trimming and J lost 8 bases, with 15 bases between them. The CDR3 runs 15 residues. CDR1 SGHNT and CDR2 YENEEA come from the germline V gene. The CDR3: CASSLGGLSSDEQFF. CDR3 nucleotide sequence: TGTGCCAGCAGCTTAGGGGGGTTGAGCAGCGATGAGCAGTTCTTC.

This clonotype appeared a few times. The chain combines TRBV20-1 with TRBJ1-2; tentative D call: TRBD1 (5 bases). Germline CDR1 and CDR2: DFQATT and SNEGSKA (reference sequence). Trimming cost V 0 bases and J 8 bases, with 10 bases left between them. There are 12 residues in the CDR3. The chain's CDR3 is CSARDQGLGYTF. The CDR3 nucleotides read TGCAGTGCTAGAGACCAGGGTTTAGGCTACACCTTC.

This clonotype was seen more than once but under ten times. The gene calls are TRBV20-1 and TRBJ2-1; 8 nucleotides agree with TRBD2. This CDR3 has 15 amino acids. The V segment lost 3 bases and the J segment 4 bases; nucleotides outside the gene matches: 8. Germline loops: CDR1 DFQATT, CDR2 SNEGSKA (reference sequence). CDR3 protein: CSASTSGGGYNEQFF. The CDR3 region has the DNA TGCAGTGCTAGTACTAGCGGTGGGGGTTACAATGAGCAGTTCTTC.

This clonotype was seen a handful of times. The genes are TRBV4-1 and TRBJ2-1; D is perhaps TRBD2 (6 bases). The CDR3 runs to 14 residues. V lost 3 bases, J lost 10 bases, and 16 bases lay in between. Germline V gene lookup returns CDR1 MGHRA and CDR2 YSYEKL. CDR3: CASSHAGWGSEQFF. CDR3 nucleotide sequence: TGCGCCAGCAGCCATGCGGGGTGGGGTTCGGAGCAGTTCTTC.

J is TRBJ2-2 and V is TRBV2; no firm D call. This CDR3 has 15 residues. CDR1 SNHLY and CDR2 FYNNEI come from the germline V gene. V was shortened by 3 bases and J by 4 bases, with 12 bases between the two germline ends. This CDR3 reads CASSEVQSFTGELFF. The CDR3 nucleotides are TGTGCCAGCAGTGAGGTTCAGTCCTTCACCGGGGAGCTGTTTTTT.

The chain uses TRBV28 and TRBJ2-7, with D possibly TRBD2 on 5 matching bases. This CDR3 has 15 residues. V was trimmed by 4 bases and J by 6 bases, leaving 19 bases between them. The V gene's germline CDR1 is MDHEN and CDR2 SYDVKM. The chain's CDR3 is CASSWLAGGFGEQYF. The DNA of the CDR3 is TGTGCCAGCAGTTGGCTAGCTGGTGGGTTCGGCGAGCAGTACTTC.

Notes on this clonotype: The junction does not match germline at one end; this may be a read error. The chain has TRBV13 and TRBJ2-7, with 11 bases matching TRBD2. The CDR3 length is 19 residues. Germline CDR1 and CDR2: PRHDT and FYEKMQ (reference sequence). The CDR3 reads CASSLNPWVSGRVPYEQHF. CDR3 nucleotide sequence: TGTGCCAGCAGCTTAAACCCATGGGTTAGCGGGAGGGTCCCCTACGAGCAGCACTTC. Based on the CDR3 plus reference TRBV13 and TRBJ2-7, the full variable domain is AAGVIQSPRHLIKEKRETATLKCYPIPRHDTVYWYQQGPGQDPQFLISFYEKMQSDKGSIPDRFSAQQFSDYHSELNMSSLELGDSALYFCASSLNPWVSGRVPYEQHFGPGTRLTVT.

In this sample, this clonotype turned up a few times. CDR3 sequence: CASSVDAGFGSNEQFF. The CDR3 DNA follows: TGTGCCAGCAGCGTAGATGCGGGGTTTGGAAGTAATGAGCAGTTCTTC. The V and J genes are TRBV9 and TRBJ2-1; tentative D call: TRBD2 (6 bases). Germline V gene data show CDR1 as SGDLS and CDR2 as YYNGEE. The CDR3 loop spans 16 amino acids. The V end was cut by 0 bases, the J end by 7 bases, with 17 bases between.